The 28 T cell receptor beta chains listed next were all sequenced from one sample in a study of cytomegalovirus exposure and HLA in healthy donors. The PCR contained 60 Vbeta and 13 Jbeta primers. The table came from immunoSEQ multiplex PCR; TCRdb's copy has only in-frame clones and leaves some out. The table lists 55,000 to 85,000 clones. Sequencing input: PBMCs. These receptors came from a woman aged 25 to 39 in good health and CMV-seronegative.

The V call is TRBV10-1, the J call TRBJ1-1, with 10 bases matching TRBD1. With 5 bases clipped from V and 5 bases from J, the junction kept 8 bases outside the gene matches. The germline V gene encodes CDR1 WNHNN and CDR2 SYGVQD (reference sequence). The length of the CDR3 is 15 residues. The chain's CDR3 is CASSYRTGGRTEAFF. CDR3 sequence (DNA): TGCGCCAGCAGTTATCGGACAGGGGGAAGGACTGAAGCTTTCTTT.

The V call is TRBV4-3, the J call TRBJ2-7, with TRBD2 identical over 8 bases. CDR3 length equals 17 residues. Per the germline V gene, CDR1 is LGHNA and CDR2 is YSLEER. With 0 bases clipped from V and 6 bases from J, the junction kept 13 bases outside the gene matches. The CDR3 here is CASSQDRDSGDPLEQYF. CDR3 nucleotides: TGCGCCAGCAGCCAAGATCGCGATAGCGGGGACCCCCTCGAGCAGTACTTC.

The chain is built from TRBV30 and TRBJ1-1; D unresolved. The CDR3 has 12 amino acids. The germline CDR1 and CDR2 sequences are GTSNPN and SVGIG (reference sequence). With 1 base removed from V and 3 bases from J, the gap between germline ends came to 6 bases. The CDR3 coding sequence is TGTGCCTGGAGTGCCTCAGACACTGAAGCTTTCTTT. Protein product: CAWSASDTEAFF. The whole variable domain, remainder taken from reference TRBV30 and TRBJ1-1, is SQTIHQWPATLVQPVGSPLSLECTVEGTSNPNLYWYRQAAGRGLQLLFYSVGIGQISSEVPQNLSASRPQDRQFILSSKKLLLSDSGFYLCAWSASDTEAFFGQGTRLTVV.

CDR3 residues: CASSPGTGQGYTF. In DNA form, the CDR3 reads TGTGCCAGCAGCCCCGGGACAGGGCAGGGCTACACCTTC. This chain links TRBV7-6 with TRBJ1-2, with TRBD1 matching 9 bases. The CDR3 is 13 amino acids. J was trimmed by 8 bases and V by 5 bases; bases with no gene match: 6. The germline gives CDR1 SGHVS, CDR2 FNYEAQ.

The rearrangement joins TRBV7-9 to TRBJ1-2; D uncertain. V was shortened by 2 bases and J by 8 bases, with 9 bases between the two germline ends. Germline CDR1 and CDR2: SEHNR and FQNEAQ (reference sequence). The CDR3 is 12 amino acids. In nucleotides, the CDR3 is TGTGCCAGCAGCTTACCAGCGGGGGGCTACACCTTC. Protein: CASSLPAGGYTF.

CDR3 sequence (DNA): TGTGCCAGCAGCTTAACCCTAGGGGTAGCGGGGATACTTTACAATGAGCAGTTCTTC. It is translated as CASSLTLGVAGILYNEQFF. The chain employs TRBV7-9 and TRBJ2-1; 8 positions agree with TRBD2. Germline-derived CDR1 and CDR2 are SEHNR and FQNEAQ (reference sequence). V shed 2 bases and J 4 bases; nucleotides not matched to a gene: 16. The CDR3 contains 19 residues.

The chain employs TRBV30 and TRBJ1-2; 7 positions agree with TRBD1. In germline, CDR1 is GTSNPN, CDR2 SVGIG (reference sequence). This CDR3 comprises 13 residues. The trim removed 4 bases at V and 4 bases at J, leaving 6 bases unmatched. The CDR3 loop is CAWNPGTAYGYTF. CDR3 nucleotides: TGTGCCTGGAATCCCGGGACAGCCTATGGCTACACCTTC.

This rearrangement joins TRBV23-1 to TRBJ2-7; tentatively, D is TRBD2 (6 bases). TRBV23-1 is an ORF; its function is uncertain. The germline V and J ends were trimmed by 9 bases and 0 bases, with 21 bases remaining between them. This CDR3 contains 16 residues. CDR3 amino acids: CARRKEGNGDSYEQYF. The CDR3 nucleotides are TGCGCCAGACGAAAGGAGGGGAATGGGGACTCCTACGAGCAGTACTTC.

The gene calls are TRBV2 and TRBJ1-2; TRBD1 agrees at 10 bases. The germline V gene encodes CDR1 SNHLY and CDR2 FYNNEI. V dropped 5 bases and J dropped 6; count of bases not matched to a gene: 6. The CDR3 has 14 amino acids. CDR3 sequence reads: CASSSTTGGHGYTF. CDR3 DNA sequence: TGTGCCAGCAGTTCAACGACAGGGGGCCATGGCTACACCTTC.

The rearrangement joins TRBV9 to TRBJ2-1; TRBD2 matches at 13 bases. The CDR3 length is 15 residues. Germline lookup yields CDR1 SGDLS and CDR2 YYNGEE. The V segment lost 4 bases and the J segment 6 bases; nucleotides outside the gene matches: 4. DNA for the CDR3: TGTGCCAGCAGCCCTCGGACTAGCGGGAGCAATGAGCAGTTCTTC. Amino acid sequence: CASSPRTSGSNEQFF.

This chain connects TRBV7-2 to TRBJ1-1; D gene ambiguous. V dropped 1 base and J dropped 1 base, with 4 bases sitting between them. Germline CDR1 reads SGHTA; CDR2 reads FQGNSA. This CDR3 comprises 13 residues. CDR3 coding DNA: TGTGCCAGCAGCTTAGGACAGAACACTGAAGCTTTCTTT. It encodes CASSLGQNTEAFF.

In DNA form, the CDR3 reads TGTGCCAGTAGACCTTATGACAGGAGCAATCAGCCCCAGCATTTT. Its translation: CASRPYDRSNQPQHF. The chain combines TRBV19 with TRBJ1-5; possibly TRBD1 for D (6 bases). V lost 6 bases and J lost 1, with 13 bases in between. The CDR3 runs to 15 residues. Germline V gene lookup returns CDR1 LNHDA and CDR2 SQIVND (reference sequence).

The chain links TRBV5-1 to TRBJ1-3, with D possibly TRBD1 on 6 matching bases. Germline-derived CDR1 and CDR2 are SGHRS and YFSETQ. V was trimmed by 4 bases and J by 1 base, leaving 9 bases between them. The CDR3 contains 14 residues. CDR3 sequence: CASSPDSSGNTIYF. The CDR3 bases are TGCGCCAGCAGCCCGGACAGTTCTGGAAACACCATATATTTT. Full variable domain (outside the CDR3, taken from reference TRBV5-1 and TRBJ1-3): KAGVTQTPRYLIKTRGQQVTLSCSPISGHRSVSWYQQTPGQGLQFLFEYFSETQRNKGNFPGRFSGRQFSNSRSEMNVSTLELGDSALYLCASSPDSSGNTIYFGEGSWLTVV.

This chain connects TRBV19 to TRBJ2-5, with D tentatively TRBD2 (6 bases). CDR3 size: 13 residues. V was cut by 9 bases and J by 2 bases, with 13 bases left in between. CDR1 is LNHDA, CDR2 SQIVND, per germline (reference sequence). This CDR3 is CASKTSAQETQYF. CDR3 DNA: TGTGCCAGCAAGACTAGTGCACAAGAGACCCAGTACTTC.

The chain combines TRBV7-2 with TRBJ2-2, with D perhaps matching TRBD2 (5 bases). V shed 3 bases and J shed 0 bases, with 8 bases lying between them. This CDR3 is 15 amino acids long. Germline lookup yields CDR1 SGHTA and CDR2 FQGNSA. This CDR3 is CASSFSGPNTGELFF. In DNA form, the CDR3 reads TGTGCCAGCAGCTTCAGCGGACCGAACACCGGGGAGCTGTTTTTT.

The chain joins TRBV2 to TRBJ1-6; D perhaps matches TRBD1 (6 bases). Per germline, CDR1 SNHLY and CDR2 FYNNEI. CDR3 length: 14 amino acids. V was shortened by 7 bases and J by 9 bases, with 16 bases between the two germline ends. This CDR3 is CASTPQGKGSPLHF. The CDR3, as DNA: TGTGCCAGCACCCCACAGGGTAAAGGTTCACCCCTCCACTTT.

CDR3 coding DNA: TGCGCCAGCAGCTTGGCCTCGGTAGGGGGCAACTATGGCTACACCTTC. Translation gives CASSLASVGGNYGYTF. The chain recombines TRBV5-1 with TRBJ1-2, with 7 positions matching TRBD1. The CDR3 sequence is 16 residues long. J was trimmed by 2 bases and V by 0 bases; bases with no gene match: 7. Germline CDR1 SGHRS, CDR2 YFSETQ.

The chain has TRBV9 and TRBJ1-6; D possibly corresponds to TRBD1 (6 bases). V lost 3 bases to trimming and J lost 10 bases, with 11 bases between them. The CDR3 contains 13 residues. Germline CDR1 is SGDLS and CDR2 is YYNGEE. The CDR3 coding sequence is TGTGCCAGCAGCGAGGGGGGGAACTCACCCCTCCACTTT. Protein product: CASSEGGNSPLHF.

This rearrangement joins TRBV7-9 to TRBJ2-1; D may be TRBD1 (6 bases). This CDR3 spans 12 amino acids. Germline V lookup: CDR1 SEHNR, CDR2 FQNEAQ (reference sequence). Trimming removed 10 bases at V and 7 bases at J, with 14 bases between. The CDR3 sequence is CATSPGTNEQFF. CDR3 sequence (DNA): TGTGCCACCTCCCCGGGGACAAATGAGCAGTTCTTC.

The gene calls are TRBV10-3 and TRBJ1-5, with D possibly matching TRBD1 (5 bases). V lost 2 bases and J 7 bases, leaving 12 bases between the germline ends. Germline V gene sequence: CDR1 ENHRY, CDR2 SYGVKD. CDR3 length: 14 amino acids. DNA for the CDR3: TGTGCCATCAGTGAGGCAGGGAGGGGACAGCCCCAGCATTTT. It is translated as CAISEAGRGQPQHF.

The chain links TRBV4-1 to TRBJ2-1; 8 bases are a match to TRBD2. V was clipped by 1 base and J by 6 bases; unmatched bases: 8. The CDR3 runs to 16 residues. Germline CDR1 MGHRA, CDR2 YSYEKL. The CDR3 here is CASSQVLAGTFNEQFF. Here the CDR3 DNA reads TGCGCCAGCAGCCAAGTCTTAGCGGGGACCTTCAATGAGCAGTTCTTC.

The chain joins TRBV7-2 to TRBJ1-6, with TRBD1 identical over 9 bases. In germline, CDR1 is SGHTA, CDR2 FQGNSA. CDR3 size: 15 residues. The trim removed 5 bases at V and 7 bases at J, leaving 6 bases unmatched. The CDR3 DNA reads as TGTGCCAGCAGCCCCCCGGACAGGGGCAATTCACCCCTCCACTTT. Translating gives CASSPPDRGNSPLHF.

V is TRBV9 and J is TRBJ2-5, with D unresolved. CDR1 is SGDLS, CDR2 YYNGEE, per germline. V was clipped by 4 bases and J by 9 bases, with 16 bases between them. The CDR3 totals 13 residues. CDR3 sequence reads: CASSPPREVAQYF. Written as DNA, the CDR3 is TGTGCCAGCAGCCCCCCCAGAGAGGTGGCCCAGTACTTC.

J is TRBJ1-3 and V is TRBV5-1; D is possibly TRBD1 (5 bases). V lost 3 bases and J 0 bases, leaving 10 bases between the germline ends. CDR1 and CDR2 from the germline V gene are SGHRS and YFSETQ. This CDR3 has 15 amino acids. CDR3 in amino acids: CASSSRGLSGNTIYF. CDR3 in DNA: TGCGCCAGCAGCTCTAGGGGCCTCTCTGGAAACACCATATATTTT.

The rearrangement links TRBV5-1 to TRBJ2-4, with D maybe TRBD1 (5 bases). The CDR3 covers 19 residues. Germline V lookup: CDR1 SGHRS, CDR2 YFSETQ. Trimming removed 1 base at V and 0 bases at J, with 20 bases between. The DNA of the CDR3 is TGCGCCAGCAGCTTGACCTCGTCTCAGGGCCTTTTAGCCAAAAACATTCAGTACTTC. Amino acids: CASSLTSSQGLLAKNIQYF.

V gene TRBV9 combines with J gene TRBJ2-2; D gene ambiguous. Per germline, CDR1 SGDLS and CDR2 YYNGEE. This CDR3 spans 13 amino acids. Trimming shortened V by 1 base and J by 3 bases, and 4 bases separated the two germline ends. CDR3 region: CASSVQYTGELFF. CDR3 sequence (DNA): TGTGCCAGCAGCGTACAGTACACCGGGGAGCTGTTTTTT.

The V and J genes are TRBV6-4 and TRBJ1-6; a possible D gene is TRBD1 (6 bases). Germline CDR1 reads MRHNA; CDR2 reads SNTAGT. V lost 2 bases and J lost 13, with 15 bases in between. The CDR3 sequence is 14 residues long. CDR3 sequence: CASSDERGIFPLHF. DNA of the CDR3: TGTGCCAGCAGTGACGAGAGGGGGATCTTTCCCCTCCACTTT.

The chain is built from TRBV5-1 and TRBJ2-5; 8 bases are shared with TRBD2. After removal of 6 bases from V and 4 bases from J, the junction contained 2 bases not matched to a gene. CDR1 is SGHRS and CDR2 is YFSETQ in the germline V gene. CDR3 length equals 12 residues. CDR3 sequence (DNA): TGCGCCAGCACCCGGGGGGGAGAGACCCAGTACTTC. As protein: CASTRGGETQYF.